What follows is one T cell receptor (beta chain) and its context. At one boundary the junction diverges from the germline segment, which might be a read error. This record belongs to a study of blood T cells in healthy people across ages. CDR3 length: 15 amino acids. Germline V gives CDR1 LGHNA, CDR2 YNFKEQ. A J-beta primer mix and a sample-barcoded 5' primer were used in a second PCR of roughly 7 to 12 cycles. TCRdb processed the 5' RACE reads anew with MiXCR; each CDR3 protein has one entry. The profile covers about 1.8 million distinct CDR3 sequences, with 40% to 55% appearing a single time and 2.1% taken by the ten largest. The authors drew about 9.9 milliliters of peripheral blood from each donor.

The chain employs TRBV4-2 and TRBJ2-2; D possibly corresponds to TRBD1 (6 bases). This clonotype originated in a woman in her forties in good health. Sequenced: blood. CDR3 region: CASNQVPSGVGELFF. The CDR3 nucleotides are TGTGCCAGCAACCAAGTCCCGTCAGGGGTCGGGGAGCTGTTTTTT.